This TCR beta chain is drawn from a study of T cell changes during pregnancy in multiple sclerosis. Germline assignment: CDR1 SNHLY and CDR2 FYNNEI. V lost 7 bases to trimming and J lost 0 bases, with 13 bases between them. This CDR3 is 15 amino acids long. TCRdb's copy holds only in-frame clones and misses some; the assay was immunoSEQ multiplex PCR. The data show 52,000 or so clones, nearly 95% seen once. The sequencing used CD4+ T cells from peripheral blood mononuclear cells, collected in the second trimester of pregnancy. The receptor was isolated from a female donor with multiple sclerosis, enrolled in a pregnancy study. The J gene is TRBJ2-1, the V gene TRBV2, with D perhaps matching TRBD2 (5 bases). The CDR3 reads CASTEGPSSYNEQFF. The CDR3 bases are TGTGCCAGCACCGAGGGCCCTAGCTCCTACAATGAGCAGTTCTTC. Full variable domain (remainder filled in from reference TRBV2 and TRBJ2-1): EPEVTQTPSHQVTQMGQEVILRCVPISNHLYFYWYRQILGQKVEFLVSFYNNEISEKSEIFDDQFSVERPDGSNFTLKIRSTKLEDSAMYFCASTEGPSSYNEQFFGPGTRLTVL.